This TCR beta chain was identified in a study of vaccination and CD4 T cells after COVID-19 (dated by TCRdb to between 2021 and 2024). Notes on the research overall: Six males and four females were included in the convalescent cohort, with two Hispanic individuals, seven Caucasians, two Asians and one multiracial person represented. Post-COVID blood samples from convalescent patients were collected a median of approximately 93 days after diagnosis, with a range of roughly 30 to 161 days. The time from the second vaccine dose to post-vaccine blood sampling had a median of around 72 days and ranged from about 12 to 241 days. The spike-specific CD4+ TCR repertoire was compared before and after mRNA vaccination in over nine COVID-19 convalescent patients and several infection-naive healthy vaccine recipients. The cultures were stimulated with overlapping spike peptide pools from SARS-CoV-2 and from the common cold coronaviruses HCoV-NL63, HCoV-OC43 and HCoV-229E. In an earlier paper using these donors, memory CD4+ T cell crossreactivity between SARS-CoV-2 and common cold coronavirus spike proteins was assessed at the TCR clonotype level. Two doses of either the Pfizer-BioNTech BNT162b2 vaccine (n=8) or the Moderna mRNA-1273 vaccine (n=2) were administered to participants. Control cultures received a CEFX viral epitope pool as the positive control, an HIV-1 Nef peptide pool as the negative control, or no peptide. Study-level results and caveats: Of the vaccine-specific clones found in convalescent patients, nearly all (304 of 307) were mono-reactive for SARS-CoV-2 spike instead of being cross-reactive with common cold coronaviruses. The number of convalescent patients in the study was relatively small, and the study did not examine early timepoints following natural infection. An increase in the median number of SARS-CoV-2-reactive clonotypes from 21 after infection to roughly 36 after vaccination was observed, but the change was not found to be significant. In convalescent patients, a median approximately 86% of post-vaccine SARS-CoV-2-reactive clones were detected only after vaccination, and vaccine-specific priming was suggested by this finding.

Comment on this clonotype: Its antigen specificity is not known. Within one base of it there is no much larger clone, and no base qualities were kept.

The junction shows trimming of 3 bases on V and 2 bases on J, plus 13 bases between the germline ends. From cysteine to phenylalanine, the CDR3 is 16 amino acids long. Of all the DNA, just the CDR3 is kept, 48 bases in frame from base 1. The germline V gene encodes CDR1 SGHTA and CDR2 FQGNSA. The treatment or condition label on this specimen signifies: approximately nine-day PBMC culture with coronavirus spike peptide pools or control peptides (ViraFEST assay). CD4+ T cells from unexposed donors were collected before the COVID-19 pandemic (2011-2018). The ViraFEST assay was used in the study, in which antigen-specific T cells were expanded with peptide pools and expanded clonotypes were subsequently identified by TCR sequencing. PBMCs were cultured at roughly 1.8 million per well in IMDM supplemented with approximately 5.3% human AB serum and around 10 IU/ml IL-2, with roughly 9.5 ug/ml peptide pools added. On days 3 and 7, half of the culture medium was replaced with fresh IL-2-containing medium. After about 11 days of culture, CD4+ T cells were isolated by negative selection using the EasySep CD4+ T cell isolation kit. As far as cell numbers permitted, CD4+ T cells from unexposed donors were tested for reactivity against SARS-CoV-2 S and N as well as four spike pools from common cold coronaviruses. Ficoll-Paque Plus gradient centrifugation was used to isolate PBMCs from whole blood, and the isolated PBMCs were then either used fresh or cryopreserved at -140C. Triplicate wells were generally used for each culture condition. Leukapheresis product for the unexposed donors was bought commercially.

The library came from PCR. At the Johns Hopkins FTIC core, DNA from the cultured CD4+ T cells underwent TCR sequencing with the Oncomine TCR Beta short-read assay. The QIAamp micro DNA kit was used to extract genomic DNA from the cultured CD4+ T cells. Oncomine TCR Beta libraries from cultured CD4+ T cells were pooled with unique dual indexes and sequenced on an Illumina iSeq 100. Regarding the original processing steps: Non-productive sequences were filtered out, and CDR3s that did not start with C, did not end with F or W, or were shorter than 7 amino acids were discarded. The MANAFEST web application was used to identify antigen-specific clonotypes by comparing peptide-stimulated wells against reference wells and other culture wells. To be called positive, a clone needed an FDR below 0.05, an odds ratio above 5, and a productive frequency above 0.1% in at least two of three replicate wells. A clonotype was classed as cross-reactive if the clonotype showed significant expansion both in SARS-CoV-2 spike wells and in at least one common cold coronavirus spike condition. CDR3 homology was assessed with Levenshtein distances (stringdist) and unrooted phylogenetic trees (ape) in R version 3.6.1. TCRdb redid the processing of the public reads, applying fastp at Q25 and MiXCR, and retained in-frame beta chains. Rows matching on CDR3 protein sequence are summarized as one entry with the most common DNA and genes. Here the V and J calls rest on TCRdb's processing, not on the authors' analysis. The sample profile shows approximately 8,800 distinct CDR3 sequences; less than 45% of them were found once. The ten largest clones add up to more than 15% of the sample.

Sequenced material: CD4+ T cells from blood, cultured in vitro. This receptor was obtained from a human donor in good health. The chain links TRBV7-2 with TRBJ2-2; the D gene cannot be named for sure. The CDR3 region reads CASSFDVLLNTGELFF. The DNA reads as follows: TGTGCCAGCAGCTTCGATGTGTTGTTAAACACCGGGGAGCTGTTTTTT.